The 26 T cell receptor beta chains listed next were all sequenced from one sample in a study of cytomegalovirus exposure and HLA in healthy donors. Vbeta (60) and Jbeta (13) primers were used in the PCR. Sequencing used immunoSEQ multiplex PCR; TCRdb keeps in-frame clones, though not all of them. The sample records about 100,000 clones, roughly 71% being singletons. The sample taken for sequencing was PBMCs. These receptors all come from a man aged 50 to 59 in good health and CMV-seronegative.

V usage is TRBV4-2 and J usage is TRBJ2-5, with TRBD2 matching 10 bases. V gave up 0 bases and J gave up 4 bases; unmatched junction bases: 8. Germline assignment: CDR1 LGHNA and CDR2 YNFKEQ. This CDR3 has 17 amino acids. The CDR3 spells CASSQEASGRGGETQYF. The CDR3 DNA is TGTGCCAGCAGCCAAGAAGCTAGCGGGAGAGGGGGAGAGACCCAGTACTTC.

The rearrangement links TRBV2 to TRBJ2-7, with D tentatively TRBD2 (5 bases). V was cut by 4 bases and J by 6 bases, with 13 bases left in between. The CDR3 runs to 13 residues. Germline loops: CDR1 SNHLY, CDR2 FYNNEI. CDR3 nucleotides: TGTGCCAGCAGTGTCCAGTCTCGGGGCGAGCAGTACTTC. Translated: CASSVQSRGEQYF.

This clone was counted a single time. CDR3 DNA sequence: TGTGCCACCCTATCCTCAGGGGGCAGTCAGCCCCAGCATTTT. It yields the protein CATLSSGGSQPQHF. V and J are TRBV28 and TRBJ1-5; 8 positions agree with TRBD1. This CDR3 contains 14 residues. Germline CDR1 MDHEN, CDR2 SYDVKM. Trimming took 10 bases from V and 6 from J; bases not matched to a gene: 11.

The rearrangement joins TRBV10-3 to TRBJ2-1; D possibly corresponds to TRBD1 (5 bases). The CDR3 is made up of 14 amino acids. Between the trimmed V and J ends, which lost 3 bases and 3 bases, there was a span of 9 bases. Germline CDR1 ENHRY, CDR2 SYGVKD. The DNA for the CDR3 is TGTGCCATCAGTGATCAGGGTGGCTACAATGAGCAGTTCTTC. It codes for CAISDQGGYNEQFF.

V is TRBV18 and J is TRBJ2-1, with 11 bases that match TRBD2. V lost 8 bases and J lost 9; bases outside the gene matches: 6. Germline V gene sequence: CDR1 KGHSH, CDR2 LQKENI. This CDR3 region has 13 residues. CDR3 coding DNA: TGTGCCAGCACTAGCGGGAGCGGGGCTGAGCAGTTCTTC. Protein: CASTSGSGAEQFF.

The J gene is TRBJ1-2, the V gene TRBV28, with D perhaps TRBD1 (6 bases). Trimming removed 6 bases from V and 7 bases from J, with 18 bases in between. Per the germline V gene, CDR1 is MDHEN and CDR2 is SYDVKM. The CDR3 is 14 amino acids. The CDR3 protein is CASRITQGPSGYTF. Written as DNA, the CDR3 is TGTGCCAGCAGGATTACCCAGGGGCCCTCTGGCTACACCTTC.

In its sample, this clone was seen a few times. A junction boundary mismatches the germline segment, possibly from a read error. V usage is TRBV6-5 and J usage is TRBJ1-1; D possibly corresponds to TRBD1 (6 bases). Germline CDR1 is MNHEY and CDR2 is SVGAGI. The CDR3 has 13 residues. CDR3 nucleotide sequence: TGTGCCAGCTTTGGGGAACGGGGGGCTGACGCTTTCTTT. This encodes CASFGERGADAFF.

The gene calls are TRBV9 and TRBJ2-3; 9 bases are shared with TRBD2. CDR1 is SGDLS and CDR2 is YYNGEE in the germline V gene. The CDR3 totals 15 residues. V shed 0 bases and J 4 bases; nucleotides not matched to a gene: 3. The CDR3 DNA reads TGTGCCAGCAGCGTAGATGGCGGGAGGGCAGATACGCAGTATTTT. This codes for CASSVDGGRADTQYF. Drawing the rest from reference TRBV9 and TRBJ2-3, the complete variable domain is DSGVTQTPKHLITATGQRVTLRCSPRSGDLSVYWYQQSLDQGLQFLIQYYNGEERAKGNILERFSAQQFPDLHSELNLSSLELGDSALYFCASSVDGGRADTQYFGPGTRLTVL.

A word on this clone: Germline is not matched at one junction end, which may reflect a read error. The chain has TRBV5-5 and TRBJ1-1; the D gene is possibly TRBD1 (6 bases). CDR1 SGHKS and CDR2 YYEKEE come from the germline V gene (reference sequence). CDR3 size: 15 residues. CDR3 loop: CASSSPGHGEEKAFF. As DNA, the CDR3 is TGTGCTAGCAGCTCTCCGGGACACGGAGAAGAAAAAGCTTTCTTT.

The rearrangement uses TRBV18 and TRBJ1-5; D perhaps matches TRBD1 (6 bases). The CDR3 totals 14 residues. Deletions cut 0 bases from V and 5 bases from J, with 8 bases between. Germline CDR1 reads KGHSH; CDR2 reads LQKENI. CDR3 DNA: TGTGCCAGCTCACCACCGGGGGGGCATCAGCCCCAGCATTTT. It translates to CASSPPGGHQPQHF. Full variable domain (outside the CDR3, taken from reference TRBV18 and TRBJ1-5): NAGVMQNPRHLVRRRGQEARLRCSPMKGHSHVYWYRQLPEEGLKFMVYLQKENIIDESGMPKERFSAEFPKEGPSILRIQQVVRGDSAAYFCASSPPGGHQPQHFGDGTRLSIL.

The V gene is TRBV2, the J gene TRBJ1-5; weak D call: TRBD1 (6 bases). The V end lost 5 bases, the J end lost 1 base, and 12 bases lay between the germline ends. CDR1 is SNHLY and CDR2 is FYNNEI in the germline V gene. The CDR3 covers 15 residues. The CDR3 coding sequence is TGTGCCAGCAGTCGACAGGACCTAAGCAATCAGCCCCAGCATTTT. It yields the protein CASSRQDLSNQPQHF.

In its sample, this clone was seen a few times. This sequence joins TRBV2 and TRBJ1-4; D gene unclear. The ends were cut back, 5 bases at V and 8 bases at J, with 9 bases in the middle. The CDR3 is made up of 12 amino acids. Germline V CDR1 and CDR2: SNHLY, FYNNEI. In DNA form, the CDR3 reads TGTGCCAGCAGTTTAAACAGCGAAAAACTGTTTTTT. Its protein product is CASSLNSEKLFF.

The chain joins TRBV5-4 to TRBJ2-5, with 7 nucleotides matching TRBD1. This CDR3 spans 15 amino acids. CDR1 and CDR2 (germline): SGHNT, YYREEE (reference sequence). V shed 1 base, J shed 5 bases, and the junction held 8 bases outside the gene matches. CDR3 sequence reads: CASSLNRGVGETQYF. CDR3 DNA sequence: TGTGCCAGCAGCTTGAACAGGGGAGTCGGGGAGACCCAGTACTTC.

The CDR3 nucleotides are TGTGCCAGCAGCCGAGGGACAACTAATGAGCAGTTCTTC. This codes for CASSRGTTNEQFF. The chain carries TRBV5-6 and TRBJ2-1; weak D call: TRBD1 (6 bases). V was shortened by 4 bases and J by 7 bases, with 12 bases between the two germline ends. This CDR3 region has 13 residues. CDR1 is SGHDT and CDR2 is YYEEEE in the germline V gene.

This clone was observed a single time. The chain employs TRBV20-1 and TRBJ1-3; D not certain. Per the germline V gene, CDR1 is DFQATT and CDR2 is SNEGSKA (reference sequence). The CDR3 runs to 11 residues. V shed 5 bases and J shed 6 bases, with 8 bases lying between them. The CDR3 DNA is TGCAGTGCTCGGTATACAAACACCATATATTTT. Protein: CSARYTNTIYF.

The CDR3 loop reads CASSKTTGAQYF. As DNA, the CDR3 is TGTGCCAGCAGCAAAACAACTGGGGCGCAGTACTTC. The genes are TRBV28 and TRBJ2-7, with D possibly TRBD1 on 5 matching bases. V was clipped by 6 bases and J by 9 bases, with 15 bases between them. This CDR3 region has 12 residues. Germline-derived CDR1 and CDR2 are MDHEN and SYDVKM.

The V call is TRBV7-2, the J call TRBJ1-2, with 8 nucleotides matching TRBD1. V was clipped by 6 bases and J by 6 bases; unmatched bases: 6. Germline lookup yields CDR1 SGHTA and CDR2 FQGNSA. The CDR3 has 13 residues. This CDR3 is CASRFQGADGYTF. In DNA form, the CDR3 reads TGTGCCAGCAGGTTTCAGGGGGCGGATGGCTACACCTTC.

CDR3 protein: CSASRGGELFF. The CDR3 nucleotides are TGCAGTGCCTCCCGGGGCGGGGAGCTGTTTTTT. This chain links TRBV20-1 with TRBJ1-3; D perhaps matches TRBD2 (5 bases). The last part of the DNA fits TRBJ2-2 better; the J call may be wrong. This CDR3 has 11 residues. Germline V gene data show CDR1 as DFQATT and CDR2 as SNEGSKA (reference sequence).

This clone has a handful of counts. V gene TRBV5-6 combines with J gene TRBJ2-5, with D tentatively TRBD1 (6 bases). V gave up 2 bases and J gave up 1 base, with 15 bases separating them. Germline V gene lookup returns CDR1 SGHDT and CDR2 YYEEEE. The CDR3 has 16 amino acids. The CDR3, as DNA: TGTGCCAGCAGCTTTATAACAGGGACCGGCCAAGAGACCCAGTACTTC. Protein: CASSFITGTGQETQYF.

This clone has only a few counts. V is TRBV28 and J is TRBJ1-5; 9 bases are a match to TRBD1. Per germline, CDR1 MDHEN and CDR2 SYDVKM. Germline trimming cut 2 bases from V and 3 bases from J; bases unmatched to any gene: 8. This CDR3 comprises 17 residues. CDR3 loop: CASSLEGYRGLNQPQHF. CDR3 DNA sequence: TGTGCCAGCAGTTTAGAAGGGTACAGGGGGCTCAATCAGCCCCAGCATTTT.

V is TRBV27 and J is TRBJ2-3; 7 bases align to TRBD1. Germline CDR1 and CDR2: MNHEY and SMNVEV (reference sequence). There are 15 residues in the CDR3. V was clipped by 0 bases and J by 1 base; unmatched bases: 1. CDR3 in amino acids: CASSLSGGGTDTQYF. CDR3 DNA: TGTGCCAGCAGTTTATCAGGGGGCGGCACAGATACGCAGTATTTT.

The chain joins TRBV28 to TRBJ1-1; the match to TRBD1 covers 8 bases. CDR1 and CDR2 from the germline V gene are MDHEN and SYDVKM. The CDR3 totals 16 residues. Trimming at V came to 3 bases and at J to 3 bases, leaving 9 bases not matched to a gene. This chain's CDR3 is CASSFEQGGIYTEAFF. The CDR3 DNA is TGTGCCAGCAGTTTTGAACAGGGGGGAATCTACACTGAAGCTTTCTTT.

The V gene is TRBV11-2, the J gene TRBJ2-7; D is possibly TRBD1 (6 bases). The CDR3 runs to 13 residues. The germline V gene has CDR1 SGHAT and CDR2 FQNNGV. Between the trimmed V and J ends, which lost 7 bases and 4 bases, there was a span of 14 bases. CDR3: CASNKQGSYEQYF. The CDR3 nucleotides are TGTGCCAGCAACAAACAGGGTAGTTACGAGCAGTACTTC.

DNA for the CDR3: TGTGCCAGCAGCCCAACAGGGGAGTATGGCTACACCTTC. Protein product: CASSPTGEYGYTF. The chain uses TRBV4-2 and TRBJ1-2, with 7 bases matching TRBD1. The CDR3 runs 13 residues. The V and J ends lost 4 bases and 5 bases, in that order; junction bases with no gene match: 4. Germline V gene data show CDR1 as LGHNA and CDR2 as YNFKEQ.

Note on this clone: A read error may account for a junction end that differs from germline. The chain has TRBV10-2 and TRBJ2-2, with 7 bases fitting TRBD1. The CDR3 is made up of 15 amino acids. Germline CDR1 WSHSY, CDR2 SAAADI. The CDR3 here is CASRDPGTVLGEPFF. The CDR3 region has the DNA TGCGCCAGCAGGGATCCCGGGACAGTTCTGGGAGAGCCGTTTTTT.

V is TRBV28 and J is TRBJ1-2, with 10 bases lining up with TRBD1. Germline assignment: CDR1 MDHEN and CDR2 SYDVKM. The CDR3 loop spans 11 amino acids. CDR3 sequence reads: CAGQGNYGYTF. The CDR3 region has the DNA TGTGCGGGACAGGGGAACTATGGCTACACCTTC.